Shown below are 20 T cell receptor beta chains from a single sample sequenced in a study of cytomegalovirus exposure and HLA in healthy donors (dated by TCRdb to 2015 to 2018). Libraries were made using the immunoSEQ multiplex PCR assay. For the multiplex PCR, a mixture combining 60 forward primers for TCR Vbeta segments and 13 reverse primers for TCR Jbeta segments was used. TCRdb re-hosts the immuneACCESS table, in-frame sequences only. Its copies lack some clones; in the studies checked, an unresolved V gene accounts for under half of them, and the cause for the rest is not known. The sample records about 150,000 clones, approximately 80% of which are singletons. Approximately 1.4% of the sample goes to the ten largest clones. Sequences were obtained from PBMCs. These receptors originate from a woman in her forties in good health and CMV-seronegative.

The chain has TRBV2 and TRBJ2-3; no firm D call. Germline assignment: CDR1 SNHLY and CDR2 FYNNEI. The ends were cut back, 7 bases at V and 0 bases at J, with 8 bases in the middle. The CDR3 sequence is 13 residues long. The CDR3 loop reads CASIQSSTDTQYF. The CDR3 region has the DNA TGTGCCAGCATTCAGTCTAGCACAGATACGCAGTATTTT.

This clone showed up just once. The chain combines TRBV19 with TRBJ1-2; TRBD1 matches at 7 bases. V lost 7 bases, J lost 3 bases, and 8 bases stayed unmatched. This CDR3 comprises 14 residues. Germline V CDR1 and CDR2: LNHDA, SQIVND (reference sequence). The CDR3, as DNA: TGTGCCAGTAACGGGAGGGGGCGCGACTATGGCTACACCTTC. Translation gives CASNGRGRDYGYTF. Drawing the rest from reference TRBV19 and TRBJ1-2, the complete variable domain is DGGITQSPKYLFRKEGQNVTLSCEQNLNHDAMYWYRQDPGQGLRLIYYSQIVNDFQKGDIAEGYSVSREKKESFPLTVTSAQKNPTAFYLCASNGRGRDYGYTFGSGTRLTVV.

The chain joins TRBV27 to TRBJ2-4; possible D gene TRBD1, 6 bases. The CDR3 is 17 residues long. The germline V gene has CDR1 MNHEY and CDR2 SMNVEV (reference sequence). V shed 5 bases and J shed 4 bases, with 21 bases lying between them. The CDR3 DNA follows: TGTGCCAGCAGTAGAAACTCGCAGGGGAGAGCTAAAAACATTCAGTACTTC. It specifies CASSRNSQGRAKNIQYF.

J is TRBJ2-2 and V is TRBV9; the match to TRBD2 covers 8 bases. V lost 0 bases to trimming and J lost 7 bases; unmatched junction nucleotides: 8. The CDR3 runs 16 residues. The germline V gene has CDR1 SGDLS and CDR2 YYNGEE. The chain's CDR3 is CASSVEAGGPIGELFF. In DNA, the CDR3 is TGTGCCAGCAGCGTAGAGGCGGGGGGTCCGATCGGGGAGCTGTTTTTT.

The chain is built from TRBV6-1 and TRBJ2-4; the D is unclear. This CDR3 is built from 11 residues. V lost 8 bases to trimming and J lost 7 bases, with 9 bases between them. CDR1 MNHNS and CDR2 SASEGT come from the germline V gene. CDR3 residues: CASARWNIQYF. DNA for the CDR3: TGTGCCAGCGCCCGGTGGAACATTCAGTACTTC.

The rearrangement joins TRBV4-3 to TRBJ1-5; 8 bases align to TRBD1. In germline, CDR1 is LGHNA, CDR2 YSLEER. The CDR3 runs to 16 residues. V lost 1 base and J lost 5; bases outside the gene matches: 7. The CDR3 here is CASSQGKDRVYQPQHF. CDR3 DNA: TGCGCCAGCAGCCAAGGGAAGGACAGGGTCTATCAGCCCCAGCATTTT.

This clone was found once. The chain couples TRBV7-6 to TRBJ1-5; the D is unclear. This CDR3 has 13 amino acids. Trimming took 0 bases from V and 5 from J, leaving 5 bases between them. Germline values: CDR1 SGHVS, CDR2 FNYEAQ. The CDR3: CASSLASYQPQHF. CDR3 nucleotides: TGTGCCAGCAGCTTAGCGTCCTATCAGCCCCAGCATTTT.

The J gene is TRBJ2-7, the V gene TRBV4-3; TRBD1 is a possible D gene (6 bases). V gave up 2 bases and J gave up 4 bases, with 12 bases separating them. Germline V gives CDR1 LGHNA, CDR2 YSLEER. This CDR3 spans 14 amino acids. The CDR3 bases are TGCGCCAGCAGCCAAACCGACAGGCAATACGAGCAGTACTTC. Its protein is CASSQTDRQYEQYF.

This chain connects TRBV19 to TRBJ1-1, with 10 bases aligning to TRBD1. V shed 6 bases and J 1 base; nucleotides not matched to a gene: 11. CDR3 length: 17 amino acids. Germline V gene sequence: CDR1 LNHDA, CDR2 SQIVND (reference sequence). CDR3 region: CASRYPGQGDRNTEAFF. CDR3 nucleotide sequence: TGTGCCAGTAGGTACCCTGGACAGGGGGATCGGAACACTGAAGCTTTCTTT.

The chain joins TRBV6-4 to TRBJ2-3; D is perhaps TRBD2 (5 bases). Trimming removed 0 bases at V and 1 base at J, with 14 bases between. The CDR3 totals 17 residues. CDR1 and CDR2 from the germline V gene are MRHNA and SNTAGT. The CDR3 bases are TGTGCCAGCAGTGACTCGAACGGCGAGAGGGGCACAGATACGCAGTATTTT. Amino acids: CASSDSNGERGTDTQYF.

V is TRBV10-3 and J is TRBJ1-2; D gene ambiguous. In germline, CDR1 is ENHRY, CDR2 SYGVKD. The CDR3 runs to 13 residues. V was trimmed by 7 bases and J by 4 bases, leaving 13 bases between them. CDR3 nucleotide sequence: TGTGCCATCACCCGAGTAGTTCGCTATGGCTACACCTTC. The encoded protein is CAITRVVRYGYTF.

In this sample, this clone turned up a few times. This chain joins TRBV28 and TRBJ1-4; 7 nucleotides agree with TRBD1. Per the germline V gene, CDR1 is MDHEN and CDR2 is SYDVKM. This CDR3 has 14 amino acids. Losses at the gene ends were 7 bases for V and 5 bases for J; bases not matched to a gene: 7. CDR3 coding DNA: TGTGCCAGCATGGAGGACAGGCTAAATGAAAAACTGTTTTTT. This encodes CASMEDRLNEKLFF.

CDR3 region: CASSPQRQGAYGYTF. CDR3 nucleotides: TGTGCCAGCAGCCCCCAGAGACAGGGGGCTTATGGCTACACCTTC. V is TRBV7-2 and J is TRBJ1-2, with 10 bases that match TRBD1. V gave up 5 bases and J gave up 5 bases; unmatched junction bases: 8. The germline V gene has CDR1 SGHTA and CDR2 FQGNSA. CDR3 length: 15 residues.

The genes are TRBV11-3 and TRBJ1-2; 8 positions match TRBD1. CDR1 is SGHNT and CDR2 is YENEEA in the germline V gene. Unmatched junction bases numbered 11, after V lost 1 base and J lost 4 bases. CDR3 length equals 17 residues. The CDR3 loop is CASSLGYNRGKGYGYTF. CDR3 coding DNA: TGTGCCAGCAGCTTAGGGTACAACAGGGGGAAGGGCTATGGCTACACCTTC.

This clone was detected once. V and J are TRBV18 and TRBJ1-6, with TRBD1 identical over 8 bases. Germline CDR1 reads KGHSH; CDR2 reads LQKENI. V gave up 6 bases and J gave up 5 bases; unmatched junction bases: 0. This CDR3 region has 13 residues. This CDR3 is CASSGQDNSPLHF. DNA of the CDR3: TGTGCCAGCTCGGGACAGGATAATTCACCCCTCCACTTT.

The chain has TRBV6-6 and TRBJ2-5; a possible D gene is TRBD2 (6 bases). In germline, CDR1 is MNHNY, CDR2 SVGAGI (reference sequence). Trimming shortened V by 6 bases and J by 2 bases, and 13 bases separated the two germline ends. The CDR3 is 14 amino acids. The CDR3 spells CASRRGTEQETQYF. Here the CDR3 DNA reads TGTGCCAGCAGGCGAGGGACTGAACAAGAGACCCAGTACTTC.

The chain combines TRBV9 with TRBJ2-2, with D unresolved. The V gene lost 2 bases and the J gene lost 1 base, with 9 bases spanning the gap. The CDR3 runs 15 residues. From germline, CDR1 is SGDLS and CDR2 YYNGEE. The CDR3 bases are TGTGCCAGCAGCGTCGCGGCCATGAACACCGGGGAGCTGTTTTTT. It is translated as CASSVAAMNTGELFF.

The chain couples TRBV10-3 to TRBJ1-4; TRBD1 aligns across 10 bases. Germline V gene data show CDR1 as ENHRY and CDR2 as SYGVKD. Germline trimming cut 3 bases from V and 2 bases from J; bases unmatched to any gene: 3. The CDR3 is 16 residues long. DNA for the CDR3: TGTGCCATCAGTGAAGGGACAGGGGTTACTAATGAAAAACTGTTTTTT. Amino acid sequence: CAISEGTGVTNEKLFF.

The V call is TRBV7-3, the J call TRBJ2-1, with D possibly being TRBD2 (5 bases). Germline V lookup: CDR1 SGHTA, CDR2 FQGTGA. Trimming left V 4 bases short and J 9 bases short, with 13 bases between. The CDR3 consists of 13 residues. In nucleotides, the CDR3 is TGTGCCAGCAGCTCGTGGACTGGAGGTGAGCAGTTCTTC. Encoded protein: CASSSWTGGEQFF.

V usage is TRBV5-4 and J usage is TRBJ2-1, with 10 bases lining up with TRBD2. The CDR3 spans 18 residues. J lost 0 bases, V lost 0 bases, and 6 bases had no gene match. Germline CDR1 SGHNT, CDR2 YYREEE (reference sequence). The DNA for the CDR3 is TGTGCCAGCAGCTTGGGTCGGACTAGCGGAAGCTCCTACAATGAGCAGTTCTTC. It encodes CASSLGRTSGSSYNEQFF. The variable domain in full, with the rest retrieved from reference TRBV5-4 and TRBJ2-1, is ETGVTQSPTHLIKTRGQQVTLRCSSQSGHNTVSWYQQALGQGPQFIFQYYREEENGRGNFPPRFSGLQFPNYSSELNVNALELDDSALYLCASSLGRTSGSSYNEQFFGPGTRLTVL.